The 8 T cell receptor beta chains below come from one sample, sequenced in a study of blood T cell repertoires in COVID-19. Using immunoSEQ multiplex PCR, the repertoire was profiled, and TCRdb retains in-frame clones only, with some absent. Of over 45,000 clones listed, less than 75% are singletons. The sample consisted of peripheral blood. The receptors derive from a woman in her fifties or sixties with active or convalescent COVID-19.

The chain combines TRBV27 with TRBJ2-5; 8 positions match TRBD1. Trimming at V came to 4 bases and at J to 5 bases, leaving 9 bases not matched to a gene. CDR3 length: 15 amino acids. The germline gives CDR1 MNHEY, CDR2 SMNVEV (reference sequence). In nucleotides, the CDR3 is TGTGCCAGCAGTTCCACGACAGGGGTTGACGAGACCCAGTACTTC. It yields the protein CASSSTTGVDETQYF.

This sequence joins TRBV6-5 and TRBJ2-2, with 9 positions matching TRBD1. This CDR3 comprises 15 residues. Germline CDR1 is MNHEY and CDR2 is SVGAGI. V lost 5 bases and J lost 1; bases outside the gene matches: 2. CDR3 coding DNA: TGTGCCAGCAGTAAGGGACAGGGGAACACCGGGGAGCTGTTTTTT. This sequence encodes CASSKGQGNTGELFF.

In its sample, this clone was seen a few times. The CDR3 DNA is TGTGCCAGCGGAGCTGGCGGAGGGGGCAATCAGCCCCAGCATTTT. Residues: CASGAGGGGNQPQHF. The rearrangement joins TRBV5-6 to TRBJ1-5; possibly TRBD1 for D (5 bases). Trimming took off 7 bases at V and 2 bases at J, with 16 bases between the two ends. The CDR3 is made up of 15 amino acids. CDR1 and CDR2 (germline): SGHDT, YYEEEE.

The chain couples TRBV4-1 to TRBJ2-7; 8 bases match TRBD1. Trimming took 1 base from V and 6 from J; bases not matched to a gene: 5. The germline gives CDR1 MGHRA, CDR2 YSYEKL. This CDR3 has 14 amino acids. CDR3 sequence reads: CASSQGDRGAEQYF. CDR3 nucleotides: TGCGCCAGCAGCCAAGGAGACAGGGGAGCCGAGCAGTACTTC.

V is TRBV27 and J is TRBJ2-3; 10 bases match TRBD1. This CDR3 spans 14 amino acids. Germline CDR1 reads MNHEY; CDR2 reads SMNVEV (reference sequence). Trimming cost V 8 bases and J 3 bases; bases outside gene matches: 5. CDR3 loop: CASRDRGWTDTQYF. The CDR3 coding sequence is TGTGCCAGCCGGGACAGGGGTTGGACAGATACGCAGTATTTT.

The chain carries TRBV5-4 and TRBJ2-1; TRBD1 matches 8 bases. The CDR3 is 17 residues long. After removal of 1 base from V and 5 bases from J, the junction contained 11 bases not matched to a gene. CDR1 and CDR2 from the germline V gene are SGHNT and YYREEE (reference sequence). The CDR3 region is CASSLSVRWTGNNEQFF. The CDR3 bases are TGTGCCAGCAGCTTGAGTGTTCGTTGGACAGGGAACAATGAGCAGTTCTTC.

The chain couples TRBV7-5 to TRBJ2-5; the D call of TRBD2 is as the table states it, not checked on the DNA. TRBV7-5 is designated a pseudogene. CDR3 length equals 16 residues. CDR3 loop: CVRSLVLRASQETQYF. The CDR3 DNA is TGTGTCAGAAGCTTAGTACTGCGGGCGTCACAAGAGACCCAGTACTTC.

The chain combines TRBV6-5 with TRBJ1-1, with 8 positions matching TRBD1. The junction had 2 bases not matched to a gene; V was cut back by 5 bases and J by 0 bases. Per the germline V gene, CDR1 is MNHEY and CDR2 is SVGAGI. The CDR3 has 14 residues. The CDR3 here is CASSPGGLNTEAFF. The CDR3 nucleotides read TGTGCCAGCAGTCCAGGGGGCTTGAACACTGAAGCTTTCTTT.